This T cell receptor beta chain came from a study of blood T cell repertoires in COVID-19. Study-level background: COVID-19 samples, acute and convalescent, were from the United States, Italy and Spain. In each case, the material was cDNA or gDNA derived from T cells, B-cell-depleted T cells, or PBMCs.

Per the authors' pipeline: The assay estimated nucleated cells by amplifying reference gene primers. Repertoires were generated with immunoSEQ multiplex PCR, while TCRdb's copy carries only in-frame clones and drops some. Clone size and the V and J calls come from that table; the DNA yielded D and trimming. The data hold tens of thousands of clones, with roughly nine tenths observed a single time. V was shortened by 1 base and J by 0 bases, with 5 bases between the two germline ends. The V gene's germline CDR1 is LGHNA and CDR2 YNFKEQ. The CDR3 loop spans 14 amino acids. The chain recombines TRBV4-2 with TRBJ2-3; TRBD2 is a possible D gene (5 bases). The clonotype originates from a man aged 50 to 59 with acute or convalescent COVID-19. Sequencing was performed on peripheral blood. CDR3 sequence (DNA): TGTGCCAGCAGCCAAGCGGGGAGCACAGATACGCAGTATTTT. Translating it yields CASSQAGSTDTQYF.